A single T cell receptor beta chain is shown here with its context. Its antigen is unknown. Recent vaccinations or acute infections were absent in the healthy HIV-negative adult donors. CD45RA+ naive and CD45RA-negative memory subsets were separated from CD4+ cells. The CDR3 has 18 amino acids. The ends were cut back, 0 bases at V and 0 bases at J, with 18 bases in the middle. Germline-derived CDR1 and CDR2 are LGHNA and YSLEER. The entry originates in a study of shared clonotypes between healthy human individuals. TCRdb's copy holds only in-frame clones and misses some; the assay was immunoSEQ multiplex PCR. The sample yields a few million clones, more than 80% seen once. Findings and caveats of the study: Sorted-subset samples were not fully sequenced, rarefaction indicated.

The sequencing sample was made of naive CD4+ T cells sorted from blood. Noted subset: CD45RA+ positively selected. The V gene is TRBV4-3, the J gene TRBJ2-7; D possibly matches TRBD1 or TRBD2 (5 bases each). The clonotype comes from a man aged 18 to 35 in good health. CDR3 sequence reads: CASSQEVTALLASYEQYF. The DNA for the CDR3 is TGCGCCAGCAGCCAAGAAGTGACAGCATTGCTAGCCTCCTACGAGCAGTACTTC.